This T cell receptor (beta chain) was identified during a study of shared clonotypes between healthy human individuals. Study overall: Each donor's CD4 naive and CD4 memory cells filled three plates apiece, CD8 naive two, and CD8 memory one.

Some clones are missing from TCRdb's copy, which holds only in-frame ones; the method was immunoSEQ multiplex PCR. The table lists 2 million to 2.5 million clones, about nine tenths of them singletons, with approximately 0.4% in the top ten. Trimming took 2 bases from V and 7 from J, leaving 12 bases between them. Germline V lookup: CDR1 SGHTA, CDR2 FQGNSA. The CDR3 extends over 14 amino acids. J is TRBJ1-5 and V is TRBV7-2; the D gene is possibly TRBD1 (5 bases). The receptor comes from a man in his late teens or twenties in good health. Some clones in this sample may be carry-over from other donors' samples. The sequenced material came from naive CD4+ T cells from PBMCs. Subset indicated: CD45RA+ positively selected. CDR3 nucleotide sequence: TGTGCCAGCAGCTTACAAAACCGGGGGCAGCCCCAGCATTTT. It encodes CASSLQNRGQPQHF.